This TCR beta chain was observed in a study of graft-versus-host responses after intestinal transplantation. Study-level points and caveats: The highest levels of circulating GvH clones went along with early declines in HvG clones after transplant.

With regard to this clone: The antigen is undetermined.

Germline V gene sequence: CDR1 MNHEY, CDR2 SMNVEV (reference sequence). V lost 7 bases and J lost 0, with 4 bases in between. CDR3 length equals 13 residues. Processing released intraepithelial and lamina propria lymphocytes from the graft tissue. Only in-frame clones appear in the TCRdb table, and some are missing; sequencing was by immunoSEQ multiplex PCR. The table has some 29,000 clones, approximately 80% seen once. The V call is TRBV27, the J call TRBJ1-6; D unresolved. The TCR sequence derives from a human patient who received an intestinal transplant, so some T cells may come from the graft donor. The sample here was ileum tissue, taken 98 days after intestinal transplantation. CDR3 in DNA: TGTGCCAGCACGGGCTCCTATAATTCACCCCTCCACTTT. Translated: CASTGSYNSPLHF.